This T cell receptor (beta chain) was obtained from a study of blood T cell repertoires in COVID-19. Study context: T cells, B-cell-depleted T cells, or PBMCs supplied cDNA or gDNA.

Under the authors' procedure: Reference gene primer amplification yielded estimated nucleated cell counts. Method: immunoSEQ multiplex PCR; TCRdb's copy keeps in-frame clones and lacks some. The V and J calls and the clone size are those of that table, but D and trimming were determined from the DNA. The sample includes approximately 280,000 clones, 85% seen only once; the top ten take 4.5% to 5.5%. Between the trimmed V and J ends, which lost 5 bases and 3 bases, there was a span of 10 bases. Germline assignment: CDR1 LNHDA and CDR2 SQIVND (reference sequence). The CDR3 consists of 13 residues. The sequencing input was peripheral blood. The sequence was obtained from a man over 45 with active or convalescent COVID-19. The chain links TRBV19 to TRBJ1-1; D unclear. In DNA form, the CDR3 reads TGTGCCAGTAGTCGGAGGACGGACACTGAAGCTTTCTTT. It codes for CASSRRTDTEAFF.